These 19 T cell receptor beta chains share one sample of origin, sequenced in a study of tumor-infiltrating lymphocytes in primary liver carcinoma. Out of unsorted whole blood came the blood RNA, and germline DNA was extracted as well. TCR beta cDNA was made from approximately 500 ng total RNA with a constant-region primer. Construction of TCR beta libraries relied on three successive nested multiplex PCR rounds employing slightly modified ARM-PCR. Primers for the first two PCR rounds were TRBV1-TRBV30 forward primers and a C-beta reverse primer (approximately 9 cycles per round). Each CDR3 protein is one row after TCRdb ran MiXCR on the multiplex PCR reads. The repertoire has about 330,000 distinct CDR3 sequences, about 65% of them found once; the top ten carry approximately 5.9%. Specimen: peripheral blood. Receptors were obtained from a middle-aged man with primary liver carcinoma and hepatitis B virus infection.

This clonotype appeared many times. The CDR3 DNA reads as TGTGCCAGCAGTACAGGGAGTCAGCCCCAGCATTTT. Encoded protein: CASSTGSQPQHF. This chain links TRBV6-5 with TRBJ1-5; tentative D call: TRBD1 (6 bases). Germline V gives CDR1 MNHEY, CDR2 SVGAGI. The ends were cut back, 5 bases at V and 6 bases at J, with 8 bases in the middle. The CDR3 sequence is 12 residues long.

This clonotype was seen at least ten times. CDR3 protein: CASLVYGTQYF. CDR3 nucleotide sequence: TGTGCCAGCCTAGTATATGGTACGCAGTATTTT. The V call is TRBV12-3 or TRBV12-4, the J call TRBJ2-3; D gene uncertain. This CDR3 region has 11 residues. V lost 8 bases to trimming and J lost 8 bases, with 11 bases between them.

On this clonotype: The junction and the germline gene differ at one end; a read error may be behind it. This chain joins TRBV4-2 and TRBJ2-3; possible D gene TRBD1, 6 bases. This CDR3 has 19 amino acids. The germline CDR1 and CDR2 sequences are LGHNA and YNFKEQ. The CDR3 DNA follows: TGTGCCAACAGCCAAGATTCATTCGTGAGGGGCAGGGGTTCAGATACGCAGTATTTT. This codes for CANSQDSFVRGRGSDTQYF.

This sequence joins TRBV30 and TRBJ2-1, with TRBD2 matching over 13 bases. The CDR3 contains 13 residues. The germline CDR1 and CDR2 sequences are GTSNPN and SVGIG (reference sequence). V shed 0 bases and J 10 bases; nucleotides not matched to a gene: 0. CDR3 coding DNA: TGTGCCTGGAGTGTGGGACTAGCGGGGGAGCAGTTCTTC. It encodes CAWSVGLAGEQFF.

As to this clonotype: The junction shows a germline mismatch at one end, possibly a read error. The CDR3 sequence: CSSSSTVGNQGETQNF. CDR3 bases: TGTTCCAGCAGCTCCACAGTTGGAAACCAGGGGGAGACTCAGAACTTC. The chain recombines TRBV11-2 with TRBJ2-5; 7 nucleotides align to TRBD1. The CDR3 runs to 16 residues. Germline V CDR1 and CDR2: SGHAT, FQNNGV. Full variable domain (remainder filled in from reference TRBV11-2 and TRBJ2-5): EAGVAQSPRYKIIEKRQSVAFWCNPISGHATLYWYQQILGQGPKLLIQFQNNGVVDDSQLPKDRFSAERLKGVDSTLKIQPAKLEDSAVYLCSSSSTVGNQGETQNFGPGTRLLVL.

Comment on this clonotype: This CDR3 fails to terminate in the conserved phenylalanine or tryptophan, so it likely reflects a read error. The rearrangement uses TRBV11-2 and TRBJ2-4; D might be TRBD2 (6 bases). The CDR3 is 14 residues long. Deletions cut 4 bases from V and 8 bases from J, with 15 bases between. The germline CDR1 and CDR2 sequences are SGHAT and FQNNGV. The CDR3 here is CASSSLGGWDIQYS. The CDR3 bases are TGTGCCAGCAGCTCCCTGGGGGGATGGGACATTCAGTACTCC.

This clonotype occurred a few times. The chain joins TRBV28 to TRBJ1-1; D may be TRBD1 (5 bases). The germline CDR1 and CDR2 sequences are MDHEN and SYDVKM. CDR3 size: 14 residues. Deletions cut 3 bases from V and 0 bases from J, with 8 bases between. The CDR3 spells CASSLVGVNTEAFF. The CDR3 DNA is TGTGCCAGCAGTTTGGTAGGGGTGAACACTGAAGCTTTCTTT.

The CDR3 bases are TGCGCCAGCAGCCTGCCGGGGGGGGCCCAGTACTTC. It yields the protein CASSLPGGAQYF. The V and J genes are TRBV4-3 and TRBJ2-5, with 8 bases identical to TRBD2. Germline V gene sequence: CDR1 LGHNA, CDR2 YSLEER. The V and J ends lost 4 bases and 9 bases, in that order; junction bases with no gene match: 4. This CDR3 spans 12 amino acids.

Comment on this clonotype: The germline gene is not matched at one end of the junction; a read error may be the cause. CDR3 in DNA: TGTGCCAGCAGCTTCTGGCGGGAGATTGCCGGCGAGCTGTGTTTT. It specifies CASSFWREIAGELCF. The rearrangement uses TRBV11-2 and TRBJ2-2; 7 nucleotides line up with TRBD2. The CDR3 is 15 amino acids. Germline V gives CDR1 SGHAT, CDR2 FQNNGV.

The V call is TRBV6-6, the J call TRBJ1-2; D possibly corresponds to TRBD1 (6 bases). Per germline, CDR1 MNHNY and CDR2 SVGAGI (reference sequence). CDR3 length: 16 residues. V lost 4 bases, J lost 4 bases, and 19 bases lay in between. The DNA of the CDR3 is TGTGCCAGCAGTTGGAGGACAGTCATCCCTACCTATGGCTACACCTTC. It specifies CASSWRTVIPTYGYTF.

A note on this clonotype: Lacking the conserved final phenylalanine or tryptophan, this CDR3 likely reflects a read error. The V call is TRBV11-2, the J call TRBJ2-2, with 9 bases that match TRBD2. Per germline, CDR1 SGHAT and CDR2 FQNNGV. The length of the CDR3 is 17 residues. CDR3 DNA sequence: TGTGCCAGCAGCTTAGATAGCGGGAGAACGAACAGCGGGGAGCTGTTTGTT. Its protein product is CASSLDSGRTNSGELFV.

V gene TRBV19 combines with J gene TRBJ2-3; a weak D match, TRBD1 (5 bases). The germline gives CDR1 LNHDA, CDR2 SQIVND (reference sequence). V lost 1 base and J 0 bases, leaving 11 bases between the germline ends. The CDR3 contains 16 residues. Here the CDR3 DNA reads TGTGCCAGTAGTATAGTCCCCAGACAGAGCACAGATACGCAGTATTTT. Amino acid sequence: CASSIVPRQSTDTQYF.

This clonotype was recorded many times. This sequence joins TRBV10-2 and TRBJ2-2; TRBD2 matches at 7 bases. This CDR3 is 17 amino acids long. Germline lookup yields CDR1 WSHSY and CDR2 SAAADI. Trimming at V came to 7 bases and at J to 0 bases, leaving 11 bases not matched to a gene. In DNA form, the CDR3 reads TGCGCCAGCAACGAAGGCTTGCGGGAGACGAACACCGGGGAGCTGTTTTTT. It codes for CASNEGLRETNTGELFF.

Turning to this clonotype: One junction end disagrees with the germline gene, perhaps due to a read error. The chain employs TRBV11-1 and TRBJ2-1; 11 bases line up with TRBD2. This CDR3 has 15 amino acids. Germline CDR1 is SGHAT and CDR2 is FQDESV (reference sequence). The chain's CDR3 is CASSLSLAGGYEEFF. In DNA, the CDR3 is TGTGCCAGCAGCTTAAGTCTAGCGGGAGGTTATGAGGAGTTCTTC.

Written as DNA, the CDR3 is TGTGCCAGCAGCTCTAGCCCCCCGGGATGGAGCGAAGCTTTCTTT. As protein: CASSSSPPGWSEAFF. This rearrangement joins TRBV13 to TRBJ1-1; D is undetermined. From germline, CDR1 is PRHDT and CDR2 FYEKMQ (reference sequence). V was pared by 4 bases and J by 8 bases, with 20 bases between. This CDR3 comprises 15 residues.

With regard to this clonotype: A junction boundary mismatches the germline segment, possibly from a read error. The CDR3 nucleotides read TGCGCCAGCAGTTCAGAGCAATACAATGAGCAGTTCTTC. This translates into CASSSEQYNEQFF. The rearrangement links TRBV6-2 or TRBV6-3 to TRBJ2-1; D ambiguous. Germline CDR1 is MNHEY and CDR2 is SVGEGT. This CDR3 is built from 13 residues.

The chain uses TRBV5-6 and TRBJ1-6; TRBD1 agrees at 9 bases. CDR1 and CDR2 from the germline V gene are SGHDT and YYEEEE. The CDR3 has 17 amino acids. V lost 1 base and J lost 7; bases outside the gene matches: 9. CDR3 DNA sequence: TGTGCCAGCAGCTTGAAATGGACAGGGGTTCCGAATTCACCCCTCCACTTT. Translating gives CASSLKWTGVPNSPLHF. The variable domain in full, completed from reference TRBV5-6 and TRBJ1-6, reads DAGVTQSPTHLIKTRGQQVTLRCSPKSGHDTVSWYQQALGQGPQFIFQYYEEEERQRGNFPDRFSGHQFPNYSSELNVNALLLGDSALYLCASSLKWTGVPNSPLHFGNGTRLTVT.

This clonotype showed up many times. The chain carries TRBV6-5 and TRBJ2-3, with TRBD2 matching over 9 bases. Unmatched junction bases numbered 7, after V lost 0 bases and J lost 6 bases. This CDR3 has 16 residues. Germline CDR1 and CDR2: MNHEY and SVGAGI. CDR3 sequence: CASSYSASGVQDTQYF. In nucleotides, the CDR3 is TGTGCCAGCAGTTACTCGGCTAGCGGGGTACAGGATACGCAGTATTTT.

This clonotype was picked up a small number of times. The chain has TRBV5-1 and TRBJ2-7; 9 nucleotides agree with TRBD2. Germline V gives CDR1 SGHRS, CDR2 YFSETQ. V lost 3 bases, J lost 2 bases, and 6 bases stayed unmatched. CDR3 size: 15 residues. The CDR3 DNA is TGCGCCAGCAGCTCGGCTAGCGGGACGGCCTACGAGCAGTACTTC. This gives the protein CASSSASGTAYEQYF. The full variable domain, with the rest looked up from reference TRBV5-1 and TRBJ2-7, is KAGVTQTPRYLIKTRGQQVTLSCSPISGHRSVSWYQQTPGQGLQFLFEYFSETQRNKGNFPGRFSGRQFSNSRSEMNVSTLELGDSALYLCASSSASGTAYEQYFGPGTRLTVT.